The rows below give T cell receptor beta chains drawn from one sample of a study of patients and donors after allogeneic stem cell transplantation. TCRdb processed the RT-PCR reads anew with MiXCR; each CDR3 protein has one entry. The data show about 30,000 distinct CDR3 sequences, 7.5% to 9% seen once. Sample: blood, either unsorted or a sorted T cell fraction (not recorded which). Source of these receptors: a human donor who was either an allogeneic HSCT recipient or a stem cell or donor lymphocyte infusion donor (not recorded which). It is not recorded whose cells these are; they may come from a transplant donor. The CDR3 runs from the conserved cysteine through the conserved F or W. The order of the fields is J gene, D gene, V gene, clone size, CDR3 DNA, CDR3 protein. D genes are given only for firm matches. Only part of the rows carry a size: once, few, many, or a class if the clone is expanded.

TRBJ2-2 | NA | TRBV9 | NA | TGTGCCAGCATGGAAGGGGCTAGCGCTGGGAGGGAGCTGTTTTTT | CASMEGASAGRELFF
TRBJ2-7 | NA | TRBV10-3 | few | TGTGCCATCAGTGAGTCAGGTACAAAGAGGGAGCAGTACTTC | CAISESGTKREQYF
TRBJ1-1 | TRBD1 | TRBV5-5 | few | TGTGCCAGCAGCTCATTGGGACAGGGCAACACTGAAGCTTTCTTT | CASSSLGQGNTEAFF
TRBJ1-2 | TRBD1 | TRBV7-9 | many | TGTGCCAGCAGCTTAACAGGGGTCGAGAACTATGGCTACACCTTC | CASSLTGVENYGYTF
TRBJ2-2 | TRBD1 | TRBV14 | NA | TGTGCCAGCAGCCAAGATTTCACAGGGGGCAGACATTCGAACACCGGGGAGCTGTTTTTT | CASSQDFTGGRHSNTGELFF
TRBJ2-7 | NA | TRBV7-9 | NA | TGTGCCAGCAGCTTACTGGCAGCGCGCGAGCAGTACTTC | CASSLLAAREQYF
TRBJ2-7 | NA | TRBV3-1 | NA | TGTGCCAGCAGCCATTCCCGGGACTCCTACGAGCAGTACTTC | CASSHSRDSYEQYF
TRBJ1-5 | NA | TRBV20-1 | few | TGCAGTGCTAGAGGCGGAGAACATCAGCCCCAGCATTTT | CSARGGEHQPQHF
TRBJ1-1 | NA | TRBV18 | many | TGTGCCAGCTCAGAAAGAGTAACAGGGATCAACACTGAAGCTTTCTTT | CASSERVTGINTEAFF
TRBJ1-4 | NA | TRBV28 | many | TGTGCCAGCAGTTTATCCAGGGTGGAAAAACTGTTTTTT | CASSLSRVEKLFF
TRBJ2-3 | TRBD1 | TRBV24-1 | many | TGTGCCACCAGTGATTGGGGACAGCCAGATACGCAGTATTTT | CATSDWGQPDTQYF
TRBJ1-6 | NA | TRBV11-2 | NA | TGTGCCAGCAGCTTAGACAGAACATATAATTCACCCCTCCACTTT | CASSLDRTYNSPLHF
TRBJ1-6 | NA | TRBV7-9 | few | TGTGCCAGCAGCTTAGACGGCAGTGGCTCACCCCTCCACTTT | CASSLDGSGSPLHF
TRBJ2-7 | NA | TRBV10-2 | NA | TGCGCCAGCACGGTCCAAAACAGGCTGGGCGAGCAGTACTTC | CASTVQNRLGEQYF
TRBJ2-1 | TRBD1 | TRBV12-5 | few | TGTGCTAGTGGTCCAGGGGGGACAGGGCACTACAATGAGCAGTTCTTC | CASGPGGTGHYNEQFF
TRBJ1-1 | TRBD1 | TRBV7-9 | many | TGTGCCAGCAGCTTAGTAACAGGGGCGAATACTGAAGCTTTCTTT | CASSLVTGANTEAFF
TRBJ2-3 | TRBD2 | TRBV7-9 | many | TGTGCCAGCAGCTTATTGGCTAGCGGGAGTCGGACGCAGTATTTT | CASSLLASGSRTQYF
TRBJ2-5 | TRBD2 | TRBV20-1 | many | TGCAGTGCTCTTAGCGGGGGGCGGGGGGAGACCCAGTACTTC | CSALSGGRGETQYF
TRBJ2-1 | NA | TRBV5-1 | many | TGCGCCAGCAGCTTAGGGGCCCCCACCTACAATGAGCAGTTCTTC | CASSLGAPTYNEQFF
TRBJ1-2 | TRBD1 | TRBV9 | NA | TGTGCCAGCAGCATCCGACAGGGGGTTAGGGGTAACTATGGCTACACCTTC | CASSIRQGVRGNYGYTF
TRBJ1-5 | NA | TRBV2 | few | TGTGCCAGCAGCCCCGTGGGGGTTCAGCCCCAGCATTTT | CASSPVGVQPQHF
TRBJ2-1 | TRBD2 | TRBV5-1 | few | TGCGCCAGCAGCTTGGTAGCGGGATACAATGAGCAGTTCTTC | CASSLVAGYNEQFF
TRBJ1-6 | NA | TRBV27 | NA | TGTGCCAGCAGACCGGACAGTTATAATTCACCCCTCCACTTT | CASRPDSYNSPLHF
TRBJ1-5 | TRBD1 | TRBV19 | few | TGTGCCAGTAGTACCAACAGGGGGTTCGGCAATCAGCCCCAGCATTTT | CASSTNRGFGNQPQHF
TRBJ2-7 | TRBD1 | TRBV29-1 | many | TGCAGCGTTCAGACAGGGGACGAGCAGTACTTC | CSVQTGDEQYF
TRBJ2-1 | TRBD2 | TRBV7-8 | many | TGTGCCAGCAGCTCTAGCGCGGGAGTATACAATGAGCAGTTCTTC | CASSSSAGVYNEQFF
TRBJ2-1 | TRBD2 | TRBV3-1 | NA | TGTGCCAGCAGCCAAGAAAGCGGGGGGCCCATGGAGCAGTTCTTC | CASSQESGGPMEQFF
TRBJ2-3 | TRBD2 | TRBV7-8 | few | TGTGCCAGCCTAGCGGGGGGGACAGATACGCAGTATTTT | CASLAGGTDTQYF
TRBJ2-4 | TRBD1 | TRBV7-9 | few | TGTGCCAGCAGCTTGGGGACAGGGGGCCGCATTCAGTACTTC | CASSLGTGGRIQYF
TRBJ2-3 | TRBD2 | TRBV4-2 | NA | TGTGCCAGCAGCCAAGAAGGGCTAGCGGGCACAGATACGCAGTATTTT | CASSQEGLAGTDTQYF
TRBJ2-7 | TRBD2 | TRBV6-1 | NA | TGTGCCAGCAGGCCCGGGACTAACGCCTACGAGCAGTACTTC | CASRPGTNAYEQYF